The 10 T cell receptor beta chains below all came from one sample that was sequenced in a study of blood T cell repertoires in COVID-19. Sequencing was performed with immunoSEQ multiplex PCR; in TCRdb, only in-frame clones are kept and a portion is missing. The table shows 150,000 or so clones, with 84% occurring only once. The specimen was PBMCs or T cells enriched from blood (not recorded which). The receptors come from a middle-aged man who had recovered from COVID-19.

CDR3 in amino acids: CASSFSDGNYGYTF. The CDR3 DNA reads TGTGCCAGCAGCTTTTCTGACGGGAACTATGGCTACACCTTC. The gene calls are TRBV7-9 and TRBJ1-2; no clear D gene. With 3 bases removed from V and 2 bases from J, the gap between germline ends came to 10 bases. The CDR3 contains 14 residues. Germline assignment: CDR1 SEHNR and CDR2 FQNEAQ (reference sequence).

This clone has just a few counts. This chain joins TRBV11-2 and TRBJ1-1; 8 bases line up with TRBD1. V was pared by 3 bases and J by 4 bases, with 1 base of the junction left unmatched. The germline CDR1 and CDR2 sequences are SGHAT and FQNNGV. This CDR3 is 13 amino acids long. As DNA, the CDR3 is TGTGCCAGCAGCTTCCAGGGGGCCACTGAAGCTTTCTTT. Amino acid sequence: CASSFQGATEAFF.

The genes are TRBV27 and TRBJ1-3; D possibly corresponds to TRBD1 (6 bases). The CDR3 spans 15 residues. CDR1 is MNHEY and CDR2 is SMNVEV in the germline V gene (reference sequence). The V gene lost 6 bases and the J gene lost 0 bases, with 12 bases spanning the gap. CDR3 sequence reads: CASSRGGPSGNTIYF. The CDR3 bases are TGTGCCAGCAGCCGAGGGGGACCCTCTGGAAACACCATATATTTT.

Details on this clone: The same CDR3 is also encoded by other DNA sequences in this sample. The CDR3 region has the DNA TGTGCCAGCAGTTTAGGGCAGGGGGCGTTCTACGAGCAGTACTTC. The encoded protein is CASSLGQGAFYEQYF. The J gene is TRBJ2-7, the V gene TRBV27; 8 positions match TRBD1. The CDR3 runs 15 residues. CDR1 and CDR2 from the germline V gene are MNHEY and SMNVEV (reference sequence). The V and J ends lost 2 bases and 3 bases, in that order; junction bases with no gene match: 6.

The V and J genes are TRBV3-1 (or the pseudogene TRBV3-2) and TRBJ1-2; the match to TRBD1 covers 11 bases. CDR1 LGHDT and CDR2 YNNKEL come from the germline V gene (reference sequence). Trimming cost V 1 base and J 7 bases; bases outside gene matches: 8. This CDR3 comprises 16 residues. CDR3 in DNA: TGTGCCAGCAGCCAAGGAACCGGGACAGGGGGAAGTGGCTACACCTTC. Encoded protein: CASSQGTGTGGSGYTF.

The chain combines TRBV5-8 with TRBJ2-5; TRBD2 matches 8 bases. From germline, CDR1 is SGHTS and CDR2 YDEGEE. V lost 7 bases to trimming and J lost 3 bases; unmatched junction nucleotides: 14. The CDR3 runs 16 residues. CDR3 protein: CASSSEASGGKETQYF. The CDR3 bases are TGTGCCAGCTCCAGCGAAGCGAGCGGGGGAAAAGAGACCCAGTACTTC.

This clone was seen once. The J gene is TRBJ1-1, the V gene TRBV7-8; no definite D call. Germline V CDR1 and CDR2: SGHVS, FQNEAQ. The V gene lost 5 bases and the J gene lost 1 base, with 8 bases spanning the gap. This CDR3 comprises 13 residues. The CDR3 nucleotides are TGTGCCAGCAGCCAAGAGGCGAACACTGAAGCTTTCTTT. Its translation: CASSQEANTEAFF. The full variable domain, in which reference TRBV7-8 and TRBJ1-1 provide the parts outside the CDR3, is GAGVSQSPRYKVAKRGQDVALRCDPISGHVSLFWYQQALGQGPEFLTYFQNEAQLDKSGLPSDRFFAERPEGSVSTLKIQRTQQEDSAVYLCASSQEANTEAFFGQGTRLTVV.

The rearrangement uses TRBV10-3 and TRBJ2-3; D is uncertain. V lost 10 bases and J lost 1, with 12 bases in between. The germline V gene has CDR1 ENHRY and CDR2 SYGVKD. The CDR3 is 13 residues long. The CDR3 DNA reads TGTGCCACCGCTGGCAGTCGCACAGATACGCAGTATTTT. Translated, it gives CATAGSRTDTQYF.

The genes are TRBV20-1 and TRBJ1-2; D ambiguous. The ends were cut back, 5 bases at V and 4 bases at J, with 5 bases in the middle. There are 10 residues in the CDR3. Germline V gene data show CDR1 as DFQATT and CDR2 as SNEGSKA (reference sequence). The CDR3 sequence: CSAAAYGYTF. For the CDR3, the DNA is TGCAGTGCTGCGGCCTATGGCTACACCTTC.

The rearrangement uses TRBV28 and TRBJ1-2; D gene ambiguous. Germline V lookup: CDR1 MDHEN, CDR2 SYDVKM. The CDR3 totals 13 residues. The germline V and J ends were trimmed by 2 bases and 5 bases, with 9 bases remaining between them. CDR3 coding DNA: TGTGCCAGCAGTTTAAAGAGAAAGTATGGCTACACCTTC. This codes for CASSLKRKYGYTF.